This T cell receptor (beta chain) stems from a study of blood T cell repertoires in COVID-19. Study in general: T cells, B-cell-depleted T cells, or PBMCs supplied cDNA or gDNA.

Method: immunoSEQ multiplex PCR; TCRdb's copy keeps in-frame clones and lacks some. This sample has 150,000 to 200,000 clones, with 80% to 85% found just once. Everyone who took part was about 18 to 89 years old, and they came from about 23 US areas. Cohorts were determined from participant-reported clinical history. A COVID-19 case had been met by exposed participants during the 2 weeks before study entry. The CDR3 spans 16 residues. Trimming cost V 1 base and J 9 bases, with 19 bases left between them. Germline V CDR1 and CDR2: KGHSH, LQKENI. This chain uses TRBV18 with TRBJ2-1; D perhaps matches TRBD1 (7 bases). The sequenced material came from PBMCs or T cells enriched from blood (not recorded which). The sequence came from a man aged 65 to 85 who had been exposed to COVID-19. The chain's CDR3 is CASSPLPSGGTTEQFF. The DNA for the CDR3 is TGTGCCAGCTCACCACTCCCGTCAGGGGGGACGACTGAGCAGTTCTTC.